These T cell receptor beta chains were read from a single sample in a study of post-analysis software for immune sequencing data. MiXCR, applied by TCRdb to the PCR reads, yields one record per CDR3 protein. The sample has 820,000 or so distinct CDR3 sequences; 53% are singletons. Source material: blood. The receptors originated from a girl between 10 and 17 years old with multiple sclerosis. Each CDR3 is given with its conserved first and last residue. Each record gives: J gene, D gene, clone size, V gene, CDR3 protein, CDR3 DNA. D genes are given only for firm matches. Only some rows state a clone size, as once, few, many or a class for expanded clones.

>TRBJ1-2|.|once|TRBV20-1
CSARSEDRGGYTF
TGCAGTGCTAGATCAGAGGACCGAGGGGGCTACACCTTC
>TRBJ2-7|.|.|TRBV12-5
CASQGDFYEQYF
TGTGCCAGCCAGGGAGACTTCTACGAGCAGTACTTC
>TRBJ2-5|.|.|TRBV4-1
CASSPSQGLGETQYF
TGCGCCAGCAGCCCTAGCCAGGGCCTCGGGGAGACCCAGTACTTC
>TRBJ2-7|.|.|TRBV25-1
CASSERPGRGPNEQYF
TGTGCCAGCAGTGAGCGCCCGGGGAGGGGGCCCAACGAGCAGTACTTC
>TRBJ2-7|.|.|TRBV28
CANSLRAPHEQYF
TGTGCCAACAGCCTTAGGGCTCCCCACGAGCAGTACTTC
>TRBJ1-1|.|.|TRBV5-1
CASSYAGVTEAFF
TGCGCCAGCAGCTACGCAGGGGTCACTGAAGCTTTCTTT
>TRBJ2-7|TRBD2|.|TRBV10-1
CASSANRLSGREKYEQYF
TGCGCCAGCAGTGCCAACCGCCTAAGCGGGAGGGAAAAGTACGAGCAGTACTTC
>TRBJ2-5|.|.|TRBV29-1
CSGSVGETQYF
TGCAGCGGTTCCGTTGGGGAGACCCAGTACTTC
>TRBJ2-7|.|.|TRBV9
CASSVETGYEQYF
TGTGCCAGCAGCGTAGAGACAGGTTACGAGCAGTACTTC
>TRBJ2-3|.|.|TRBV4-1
CASSQDRGGGEDTQYF
TGCGCCAGCAGCCAAGATAGGGGGGGGGGAGAGGATACGCAGTATTTT
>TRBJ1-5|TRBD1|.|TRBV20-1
CSARGPLTGGDQPQHF
TGCAGTGCTAGAGGCCCACTAACAGGGGGAGATCAGCCCCAGCATTTT
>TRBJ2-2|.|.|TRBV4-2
CASSQGWANTGELFF
TGTGCCAGCAGCCAAGGTTGGGCGAACACCGGGGAGCTGTTTTTT
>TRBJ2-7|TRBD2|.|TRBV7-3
CASSPSSGSYEQYF
TGTGCCAGCAGCCCCTCTAGCGGGAGCTACGAGCAGTACTTC
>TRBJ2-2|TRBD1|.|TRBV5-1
CASSPRQGVRELFF
TGCGCCAGCAGTCCCCGACAGGGGGTCAGGGAGCTGTTTTTT
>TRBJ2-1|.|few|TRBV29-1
CSVDKTGFYNEQFF
TGCAGCGTTGATAAAACGGGTTTCTACAATGAGCAGTTCTTC
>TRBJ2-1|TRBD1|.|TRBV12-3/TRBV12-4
CASSFSNRGNEQFF
TGTGCCAGCAGTTTTTCCAACAGGGGCAATGAGCAGTTCTTC
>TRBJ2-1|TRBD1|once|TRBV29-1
CSVRDRGLGNEQFF
TGCAGCGTCCGGGACAGGGGATTGGGAAATGAGCAGTTCTTC
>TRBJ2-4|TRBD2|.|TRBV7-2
CASSSELLAGGREQYF
TGTGCCAGCAGCTCCGAATTACTAGCGGGGGGACGAGAGCAGTACTTC
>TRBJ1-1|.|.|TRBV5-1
CASSLAFRQEANTEAFF
TGCGCCAGCAGCTTGGCCTTCCGACAGGAGGCGAACACTGAAGCTTTCTTT
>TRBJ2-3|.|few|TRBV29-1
CSVNGLTTDTQYF
TGCAGCGTTAACGGACTTACCACAGATACGCAGTATTTT
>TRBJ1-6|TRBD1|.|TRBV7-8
CASSLRTGESLMGNSPLHF
TGTGCCAGCAGCCTTCGGACAGGGGAGAGCCTAATGGGAAATTCACCCCTCCACTTT
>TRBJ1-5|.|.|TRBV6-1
CASSEAGRGLAQPQHF
TGTGCCAGCAGTGAAGCGGGCAGGGGATTGGCTCAGCCCCAGCATTTT
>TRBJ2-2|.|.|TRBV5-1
CASSPPANTGELFF
TGCGCCAGCAGTCCTCCGGCGAACACCGGGGAGCTGTTTTTT
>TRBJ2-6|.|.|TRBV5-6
CASTLASSGANVLTF
TGTGCCAGCACCTTGGCCAGCTCTGGGGCCAACGTCCTGACTTTC
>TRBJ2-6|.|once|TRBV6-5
CASSYSTPMGGRGANVLTF
TGTGCCAGCAGTTACTCGACCCCAATGGGGGGGCGCGGGGCCAACGTCCTGACTTTC
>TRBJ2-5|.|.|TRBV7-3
CASSPAGNQETQYF
TGTGCCAGCAGCCCCGCGGGTAACCAAGAGACCCAGTACTTC
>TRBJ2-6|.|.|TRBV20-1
CSARVSGSAGANVLTF
TGCAGTGCTAGGGTCTCAGGGAGCGCTGGGGCCAACGTCCTGACTTTC
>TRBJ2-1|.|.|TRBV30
CAWRGNSYNEQFF
TGTGCCTGGAGGGGGAATTCCTACAATGAGCAGTTCTTC
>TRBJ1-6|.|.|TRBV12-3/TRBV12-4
CASSLGDIGSPLHF
TGTGCCAGCAGTTTAGGGGACATTGGCTCACCCCTCCACTTT
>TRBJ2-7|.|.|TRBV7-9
CASSFQGNEQYF
TGTGCCAGCAGCTTCCAGGGGAACGAGCAGTACTTC
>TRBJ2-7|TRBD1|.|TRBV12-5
CASGVDRFHEQYF
TGTGCTAGTGGTGTGGACAGGTTCCACGAGCAGTACTTC
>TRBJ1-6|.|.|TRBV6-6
CASSHQESSYNSPLHF
TGTGCCAGCAGCCATCAGGAGAGCTCCTATAATTCACCCCTCCACTTT
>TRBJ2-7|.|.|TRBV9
CASSVGEVPGSYEQYF
TGTGCCAGCAGCGTAGGTGAGGTCCCGGGCTCCTACGAGCAGTACTTC
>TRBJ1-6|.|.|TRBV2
CASSPQGFSSSPLHF
TGTGCCAGCAGCCCCCAGGGTTTCAGTAGTTCACCCCTCCACTTT
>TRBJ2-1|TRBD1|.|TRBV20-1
CSATGQGHEQFF
TGCAGTGCTACCGGACAGGGGCATGAGCAGTTCTTC
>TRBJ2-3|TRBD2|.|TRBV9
CASSAPKGLAGVYDTQYF
TGTGCCAGCAGCGCCCCCAAGGGACTAGCGGGAGTGTATGATACGCAGTATTTT
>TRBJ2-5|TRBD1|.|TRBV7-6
CASSLPRTGQETQYF
TGTGCCAGCAGCTTACCCCGGACAGGCCAAGAGACCCAGTACTTC
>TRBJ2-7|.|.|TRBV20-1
CSARDLDRTHTYEQYF
TGCAGTGCTAGAGATCTGGACAGAACCCACACCTACGAGCAGTACTTC
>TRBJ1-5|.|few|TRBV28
CASNLQGAHQPQHF
TGTGCCAGCAACTTACAGGGAGCACATCAGCCCCAGCATTTT
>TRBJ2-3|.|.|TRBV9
CASSVAGVYPDTQYF
TGTGCCAGCAGCGTAGCGGGAGTATATCCAGATACGCAGTATTTT
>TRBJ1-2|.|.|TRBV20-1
CSAKGAIDGGYTF
TGCAGTGCTAAAGGGGCAATCGATGGGGGCTACACCTTC
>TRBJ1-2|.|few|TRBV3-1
CATGDRGYTF
TGTGCCACAGGGGATCGCGGCTACACCTTC
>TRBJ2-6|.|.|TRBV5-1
CASSLTDTGANVLTF
TGCGCCAGCAGCTTGACGGATACTGGGGCCAACGTCCTGACTTTC
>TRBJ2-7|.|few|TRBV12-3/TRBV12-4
CASSLGLASEYF
TGTGCCAGCAGTTTAGGTTTGGCGTCCGAGTACTTC
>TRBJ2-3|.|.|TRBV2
CASSGVLGLDTQYF
TGTGCCAGCAGTGGGGTCTTGGGGTTAGATACGCAGTATTTT
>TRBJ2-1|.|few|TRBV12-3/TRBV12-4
CASSFSEVRNEQFF
TGTGCCAGCAGTTTTAGCGAGGTGAGGAATGAGCAGTTCTTC
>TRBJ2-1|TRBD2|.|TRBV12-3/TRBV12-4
CASKGRGVYNEQFF
TGTGCCAGCAAAGGTCGGGGGGTTTACAATGAGCAGTTCTTC